This T cell receptor (beta chain) was captured in a study of blood T cells in healthy people across ages. Only a few counts were recorded for this clonotype. Together with a sample-barcoded 5' primer, a J-beta primer mix was included in a second PCR lasting about 7 to 11 cycles. Every cDNA molecule bore a tag from a template-switch adaptor containing 12 random nucleotides. MiXCR, applied by TCRdb to the 5' RACE reads, yields one record per CDR3 protein. Found here are approximately 1,000,000 distinct CDR3 sequences, about two fifths of them singletons; the top ten hold about an eighth. Germline values: CDR1 LGHNA, CDR2 YSLEER. The V segment lost 2 bases and the J segment 4 bases; nucleotides outside the gene matches: 1. The CDR3 is made up of 14 amino acids.

This TCR was sampled from a man between 18 and 29 years old in good health. V gene TRBV4-3 combines with J gene TRBJ2-2, with 7 positions matching TRBD2. The sequencing sample was made of blood. The CDR3 here is CASSQSGGTGELFF. In DNA, the CDR3 is TGCGCCAGCAGCCAATCGGGGGGCACCGGGGAGCTGTTTTTT.